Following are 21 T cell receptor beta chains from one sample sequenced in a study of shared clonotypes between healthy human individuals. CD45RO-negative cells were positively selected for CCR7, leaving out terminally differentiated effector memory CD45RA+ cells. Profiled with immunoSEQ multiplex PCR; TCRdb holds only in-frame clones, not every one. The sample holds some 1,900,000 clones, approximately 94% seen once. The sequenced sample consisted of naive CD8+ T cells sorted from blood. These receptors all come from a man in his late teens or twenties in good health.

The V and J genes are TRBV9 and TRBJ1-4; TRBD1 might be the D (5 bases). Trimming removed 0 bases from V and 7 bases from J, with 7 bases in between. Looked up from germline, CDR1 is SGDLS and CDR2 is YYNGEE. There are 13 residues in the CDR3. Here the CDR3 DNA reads TGTGCCAGCAGCGTAGGGACATCTGAAAAACTGTTTTTT. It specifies CASSVGTSEKLFF.

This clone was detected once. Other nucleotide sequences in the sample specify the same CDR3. The CDR3 protein is CASSYDGSSGNTIYF. DNA for the CDR3: TGTGCCAGCAGTTACGACGGGAGCTCTGGAAACACCATATATTTT. The chain combines TRBV27 with TRBJ1-3; D remains ambiguous. CDR1 and CDR2 (germline): MNHEY, SMNVEV (reference sequence). CDR3 size: 15 residues. The V end lost 4 bases, the J end lost 0 bases, and 10 bases lay between the germline ends.

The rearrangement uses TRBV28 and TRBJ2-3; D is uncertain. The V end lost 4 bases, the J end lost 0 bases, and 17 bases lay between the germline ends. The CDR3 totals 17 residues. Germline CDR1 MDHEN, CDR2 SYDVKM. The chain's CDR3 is CASSSPHTVTSTDTQYF. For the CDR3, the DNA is TGTGCCAGCAGTTCTCCCCATACCGTAACTAGCACAGATACGCAGTATTTT. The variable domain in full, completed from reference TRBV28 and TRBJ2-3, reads DVKVTQSSRYLVKRTGEKVFLECVQDMDHENMFWYRQDPGLGLRLIYFSYDVKMKEKGDIPEGYSVSREKKERFSLILESASTNQTSMYLCASSSPHTVTSTDTQYFGPGTRLTVL.

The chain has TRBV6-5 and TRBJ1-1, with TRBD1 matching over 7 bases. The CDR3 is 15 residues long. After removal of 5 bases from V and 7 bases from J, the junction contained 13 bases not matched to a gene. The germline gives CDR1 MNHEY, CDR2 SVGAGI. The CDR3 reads CASSGDREEEGEAFF. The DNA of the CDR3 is TGTGCCAGCAGTGGCGACAGGGAAGAGGAAGGTGAAGCTTTCTTT.

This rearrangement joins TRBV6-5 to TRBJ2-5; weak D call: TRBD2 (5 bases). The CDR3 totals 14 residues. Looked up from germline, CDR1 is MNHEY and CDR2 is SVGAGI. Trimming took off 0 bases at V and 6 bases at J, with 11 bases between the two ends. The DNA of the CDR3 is TGTGCCAGCAGTTACTCAGAGGAGGAACAGACCCAGTACTTC. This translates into CASSYSEEEQTQYF.

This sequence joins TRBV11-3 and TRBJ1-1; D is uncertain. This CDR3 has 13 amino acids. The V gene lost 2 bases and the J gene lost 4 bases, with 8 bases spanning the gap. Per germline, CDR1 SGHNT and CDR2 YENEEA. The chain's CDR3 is CASSLWESTEAFF. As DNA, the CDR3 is TGTGCCAGCAGCTTATGGGAGAGCACTGAAGCTTTCTTT.

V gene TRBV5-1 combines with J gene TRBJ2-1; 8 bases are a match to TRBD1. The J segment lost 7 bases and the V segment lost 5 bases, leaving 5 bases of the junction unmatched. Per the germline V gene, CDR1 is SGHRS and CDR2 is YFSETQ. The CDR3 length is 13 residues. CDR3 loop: CASRGQAENEQFF. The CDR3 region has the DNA TGCGCCAGCAGGGGACAGGCGGAAAATGAGCAGTTCTTC. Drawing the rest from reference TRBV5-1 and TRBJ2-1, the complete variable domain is KAGVTQTPRYLIKTRGQQVTLSCSPISGHRSVSWYQQTPGQGLQFLFEYFSETQRNKGNFPGRFSGRQFSNSRSEMNVSTLELGDSALYLCASRGQAENEQFFGPGTRLTVL.

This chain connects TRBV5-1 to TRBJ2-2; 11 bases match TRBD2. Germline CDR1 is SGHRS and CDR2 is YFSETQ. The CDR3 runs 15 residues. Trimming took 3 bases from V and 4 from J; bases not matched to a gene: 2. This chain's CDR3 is CASSSTSGVTGELFF. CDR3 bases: TGCGCCAGCAGCTCGACTAGCGGGGTCACCGGGGAGCTGTTTTTT. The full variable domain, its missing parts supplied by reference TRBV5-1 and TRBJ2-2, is KAGVTQTPRYLIKTRGQQVTLSCSPISGHRSVSWYQQTPGQGLQFLFEYFSETQRNKGNFPGRFSGRQFSNSRSEMNVSTLELGDSALYLCASSSTSGVTGELFFGEGSRLTVL.

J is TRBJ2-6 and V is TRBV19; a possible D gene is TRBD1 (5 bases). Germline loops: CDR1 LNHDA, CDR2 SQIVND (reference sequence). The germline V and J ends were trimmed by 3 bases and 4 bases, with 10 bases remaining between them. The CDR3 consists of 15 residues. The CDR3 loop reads CASSIAGLGANVLTF. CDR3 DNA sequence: TGTGCCAGTAGTATTGCAGGGTTGGGGGCCAACGTCCTGACTTTC.

The CDR3 nucleotides are TGCGCCAGCAGCCGAGACAGGGTGGGGGACTACGAGCAGTACTTC. It yields the protein CASSRDRVGDYEQYF. V usage is TRBV4-3 and J usage is TRBJ2-7; 7 nucleotides align to TRBD1. Trimming removed 4 bases from V and 3 bases from J; junction bases left unmatched: 9. The CDR3 extends over 15 amino acids. Germline CDR1 and CDR2: LGHNA and YSLEER.

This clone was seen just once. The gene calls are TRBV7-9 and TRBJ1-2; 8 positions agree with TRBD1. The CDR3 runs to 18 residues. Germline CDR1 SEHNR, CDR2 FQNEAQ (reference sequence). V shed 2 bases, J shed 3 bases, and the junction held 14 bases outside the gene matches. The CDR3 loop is CASSLPRGNQGADYGYTF. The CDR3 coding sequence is TGTGCCAGCAGCTTACCCCGAGGGAACCAGGGGGCTGACTATGGCTACACCTTC.

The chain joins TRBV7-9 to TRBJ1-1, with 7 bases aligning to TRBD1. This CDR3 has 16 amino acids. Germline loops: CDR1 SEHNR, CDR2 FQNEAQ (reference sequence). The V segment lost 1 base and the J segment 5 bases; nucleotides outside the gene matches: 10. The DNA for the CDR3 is TGTGCCAGCAGCTTAGGACCAACAGGGGTCAGGACTGAAGCTTTCTTT. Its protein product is CASSLGPTGVRTEAFF.

CDR3 sequence reads: CASSPMFRETQYF. CDR3 DNA: TGTGCCAGCAGTCCTATGTTTCGGGAGACCCAGTACTTC. The chain recombines TRBV27 with TRBJ2-5; D uncertain. The V end was cut by 5 bases, the J end by 5 bases, with 12 bases between. The CDR3 totals 13 residues. From germline, CDR1 is MNHEY and CDR2 SMNVEV (reference sequence).

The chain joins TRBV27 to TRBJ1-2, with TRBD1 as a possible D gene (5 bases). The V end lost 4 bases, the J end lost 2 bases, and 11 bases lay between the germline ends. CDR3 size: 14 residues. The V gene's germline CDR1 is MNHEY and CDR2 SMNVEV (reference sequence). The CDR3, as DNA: TGTGCCAGCAGTTACATCCGGGGGAACTATGGCTACACCTTC. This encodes CASSYIRGNYGYTF.

For the CDR3, the DNA is TGCGCCAGCAGTGAGGCAGGGCTTTACTTCTTC. This sequence encodes CASSEAGLYFF. The V gene is TRBV10-2, the J gene TRBJ2-1, with D perhaps TRBD1 (5 bases). Trimming pared 2 bases from V and 16 bases from J, leaving 12 bases between. Per germline, CDR1 WSHSY and CDR2 SAAADI. This CDR3 is 11 amino acids long.

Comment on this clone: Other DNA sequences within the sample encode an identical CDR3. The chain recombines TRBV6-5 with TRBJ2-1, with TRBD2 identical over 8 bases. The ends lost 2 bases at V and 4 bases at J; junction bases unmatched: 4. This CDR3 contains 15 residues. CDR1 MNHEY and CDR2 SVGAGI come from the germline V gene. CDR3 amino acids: CASSYGLAGYNEQFF. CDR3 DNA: TGTGCCAGCAGTTACGGGCTAGCGGGTTACAATGAGCAGTTCTTC.

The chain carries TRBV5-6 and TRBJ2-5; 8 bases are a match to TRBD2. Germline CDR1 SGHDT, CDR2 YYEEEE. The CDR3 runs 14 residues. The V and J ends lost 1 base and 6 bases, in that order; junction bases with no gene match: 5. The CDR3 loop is CASSLIAGFKTQYF. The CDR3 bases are TGTGCCAGCAGCTTGATAGCGGGGTTTAAGACCCAGTACTTC.

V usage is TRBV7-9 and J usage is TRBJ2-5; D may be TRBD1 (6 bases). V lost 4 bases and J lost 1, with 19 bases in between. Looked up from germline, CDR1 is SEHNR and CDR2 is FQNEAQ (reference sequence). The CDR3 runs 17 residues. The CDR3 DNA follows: TGTGCCAGCAGCTCCCCCCAGACTCGGACAGCCCAAGAGACCCAGTACTTC. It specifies CASSSPQTRTAQETQYF.

The CDR3 protein is CASSQDLGTSGEQYF. The CDR3 DNA reads TGCGCCAGCAGCCAAGATCTAGGGACTAGCGGCGAGCAGTACTTC. The chain employs TRBV4-1 and TRBJ2-7, with 11 bases identical to TRBD2. CDR3 length: 15 residues. Germline V gene data show CDR1 as MGHRA and CDR2 as YSYEKL. With V trimmed by 0 bases and J by 6 bases, 4 bases remained unmatched.

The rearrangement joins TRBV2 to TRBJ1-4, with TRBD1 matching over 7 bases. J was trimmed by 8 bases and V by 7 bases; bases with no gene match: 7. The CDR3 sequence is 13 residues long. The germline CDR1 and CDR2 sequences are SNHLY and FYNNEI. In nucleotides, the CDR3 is TGTGCCAGCAAGGGGGCGCTTGGGGAAAAACTGTTTTTT. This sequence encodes CASKGALGEKLFF.

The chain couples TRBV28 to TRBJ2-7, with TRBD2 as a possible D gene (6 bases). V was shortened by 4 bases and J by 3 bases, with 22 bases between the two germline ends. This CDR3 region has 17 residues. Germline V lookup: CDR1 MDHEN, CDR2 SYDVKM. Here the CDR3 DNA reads TGTGCCAGCAGTTCACGACAGCGGAGGGACGGGGTCTACGAGCAGTACTTC. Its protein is CASSSRQRRDGVYEQYF.